This TCR beta chain was identified in a study of blood T cell repertoires in COVID-19. Study-level background: Samples taken during acute and convalescent COVID-19 were collected in the United States, Italy and Spain. From T cells, B-cell-depleted T cells, or PBMCs came the material, which was cDNA or gDNA.

This CDR3 has 15 residues. Trimming left V 2 bases short and J 0 bases short, with 8 bases between. Germline V CDR1 and CDR2: MNHEY, SMNVEV (reference sequence). Source study methods: Reference gene primer amplification gave nucleated cell count estimates. Clones were read by immunoSEQ multiplex PCR, and TCRdb kept only the in-frame ones, dropping some. The DNA was the basis for D and trimming; V, J and clone size are from that table. The table records under 250,000 clones, 86% of them present only once. The V gene is TRBV27, the J gene TRBJ2-1; D gene ambiguous. The sequenced sample was peripheral blood. This TCR was sampled from a woman aged 80 or older with COVID-19, enrolled during active disease. CDR3 nucleotide sequence: TGTGCCAGCAGTTTAAATCCGAGCTCCTACAATGAGCAGTTCTTC. This codes for CASSLNPSSYNEQFF.